The T cell receptor (beta chain) described here comes from a study of blood T cell repertoires in COVID-19 (dated by TCRdb to the early 2020s). For the study in its entirety: The collaborator samples originated in the United States, Italy and Spain and spanned the acute and convalescent phases of COVID-19. Subjects who had been exposed to COVID-19, were actively infected with it, or had recovered from it provided the deeply sampled blood TCRbeta repertoires that made up the dataset. Samples came from the ongoing ImmuneRACE study (first 160 participants) plus 1,254 subjects from 6 global collaborators. The prospective study material was composed of cDNA or gDNA derived from T cells, B-cell-depleted T cells, or PBMCs. The sample metadata nearly always contained a de-identified subject ID, COVID-19 status, age in years and sex. A freely available public database, intended as a resource for researchers studying the immune response to SARS-CoV-2, is where the repertoires were released. Where HLA class I and class II types were available, the types were taken from metadata supplied by the sample provider, not from assay-based typing. What the study reported, not specific to this receptor: The quantity of clinical and demographic metadata differed by source and by participant and was supplied without curation.

Including cysteine and phenylalanine, the CDR3 has 13 amino acids. The kept DNA is CDR3 alone, 39 bases in frame from the first base. V loses 1 base of germline sequence and J loses 4 bases, and the interval between the two ends is 6 bases. Each collaborating institution followed its own protocols to collect whole blood in K2EDTA tubes. For TCRbeta analysis, collaborators shipped samples in one of three forms: frozen whole blood, isolated PBMCs, or DNA extracted from either of those sample types. With regard to this clone: Its antigen is not yet known. No clone much larger than this one lies a single base away; base qualities are absent. This sample also contains other DNA sequences that code for the same CDR3.

TCRbeta CDR3 regions were amplified from genomic DNA using the immunoSEQ Assay, a bias-controlled multiplex PCR. Concerning the study's data processing: The number of nucleated cells in each sample was estimated by amplification of reference gene primers within the assay. Sequence reads were collapsed and filtered to measure the absolute abundance of every unique TCRbeta CDR3 rearrangement. Productive Simpson clonality was computed per sample as the square root of Simpson's diversity index over productive rearrangements. TCRdb holds this immuneACCESS table with in-frame rearrangements only. Some clones are missing; in checked studies, unresolved V genes explain under half, and the rest has no known cause. V, J and clone size are taken as reported in that table, and D and trimming were inferred from the DNA itself. The sample includes roughly 100,000 clones, with more than 90% observed a single time. In total, the top ten clones hold around 4% of the sample.

The origin of this receptor is a man aged 18 to 29 with acute or convalescent COVID-19. Here the chain combines TRBV12-3 or TRBV12-4 and TRBJ2-3, with no reliable assignment of the D segment. The material sequenced was peripheral blood. The CDR3 region: CASSLGRADTQYF. Read as DNA, the sequence is TGTGCCAGCAGTTTAGGACGGGCAGATACGCAGTATTTT.